This TCR beta chain emerged from a study of cytomegalovirus exposure and HLA in healthy donors. Regarding the study as a whole: In a later analysis, V- and J-gene trimming of beta chains associated with a DCLRE1C missense variant, replicated independently. In a later analysis, an Asian-associated ancestry cluster reportedly showed fewer N-insertions than the 666-donor mean. Previously analyzed data showed that most TCR beta V segments were productive at a frequency of about 87% or about 30%.

Vbeta (60) and Jbeta (13) primers were used in the PCR. Some clones are missing from TCRdb's copy, which holds only in-frame ones; the method was immunoSEQ multiplex PCR. The repertoire consists of more than 95,000 clones, with roughly 70% occurring once and the leading ten covering roughly 3.4%. Per germline, CDR1 GTSNPN and CDR2 SVGIG (reference sequence). The CDR3 runs 13 residues. V lost 8 bases to trimming and J lost 4 bases, with 15 bases between them. Of note for this clone: Antigen: not known.

The chain recombines TRBV30 with TRBJ1-3; no firm D call. The sequenced material came from PBMCs. The clonotype originates from a woman aged 45 to 65 in good health and CMV-seronegative. In DNA form, the CDR3 reads TGTGCCCTTGAGCGGGCGCGGGGAAACACCATATATTTT. Its protein is CALERARGNTIYF.